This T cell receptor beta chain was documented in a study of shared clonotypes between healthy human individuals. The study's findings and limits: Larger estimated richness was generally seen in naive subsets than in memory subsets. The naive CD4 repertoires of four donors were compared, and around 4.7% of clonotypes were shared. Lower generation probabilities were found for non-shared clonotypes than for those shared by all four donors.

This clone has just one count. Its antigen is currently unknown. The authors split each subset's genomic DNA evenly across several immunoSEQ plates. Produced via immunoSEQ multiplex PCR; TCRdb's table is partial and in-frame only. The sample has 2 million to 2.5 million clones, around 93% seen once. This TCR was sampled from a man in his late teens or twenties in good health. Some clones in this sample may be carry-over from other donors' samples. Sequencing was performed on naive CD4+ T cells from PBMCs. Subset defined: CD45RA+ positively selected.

The CDR3 nucleotides read TGCGCCAGCGGCAAGGCGACGCCCGGGCTAGCGGGTCGGTCCGGGGAGCTGTTTTTT. Its translation: CASGKATPGLAGRSGELFF. The rearrangement joins TRBV5-1 to TRBJ2-2, with 8 bases lining up with TRBD2. The germline gives CDR1 SGHRS, CDR2 YFSETQ. The CDR3 length is 19 residues. V shed 7 bases, J shed 6 bases, and the junction held 23 bases outside the gene matches.